One and the same sample provided the 10 T cell receptor beta chains below, sequenced in a study of shared clonotypes between healthy human individuals. Produced via immunoSEQ multiplex PCR; TCRdb's table is partial and in-frame only. The table lists 1.4 million to 1.5 million clones, 95% to 97% of them singletons. The sample comprised naive CD4+ T cells sorted from blood. Subset denoted: CD45RA+ positively selected. These receptors were obtained from a man aged 30 to 39 in good health.

The rearrangement links TRBV5-1 to TRBJ1-1; 8 bases agree with TRBD1. Germline assignment: CDR1 SGHRS and CDR2 YFSETQ. This CDR3 spans 17 amino acids. Losses at the gene ends were 2 bases for V and 3 bases for J; bases not matched to a gene: 12. The CDR3 DNA reads TGCGCCAGCAGCTTAGGGGGCGTGGGACAGGCCCACACTGAAGCTTTCTTT. This translates into CASSLGGVGQAHTEAFF.

This chain joins TRBV2 and TRBJ2-3; 8 bases line up with TRBD1. The ends lost 3 bases at V and 2 bases at J; junction bases unmatched: 19. Germline CDR1 is SNHLY and CDR2 is FYNNEI. The CDR3 has 20 amino acids. The CDR3 DNA sequence: TGTGCCAGCAGTGATCCACGGGGCAGGGGGCGTATTATACACACAGATACGCAGTATTTT. Amino acid sequence: CASSDPRGRGRIIHTDTQYF.

This chain's CDR3 is CASRSLAGGMGETQYF. CDR3 coding DNA: TGTGCCAGCAGGTCTCTAGCGGGAGGGATGGGTGAGACCCAGTACTTC. The chain joins TRBV7-2 to TRBJ2-5; 12 nucleotides match TRBD2. J gave up 5 bases and V 6 bases, and 10 bases lay outside the gene matches. CDR3 length: 16 residues. Germline CDR1 is SGHTA and CDR2 is FQGNSA. The variable domain in full, with the rest retrieved from reference TRBV7-2 and TRBJ2-5, is GAGVSQSPSNKVTEKGKDVELRCDPISGHTALYWYRQSLGQGLEFLIYFQGNSAPDKSGLPSDRFSAERTGGSVSTLTIQRTQQEDSAVYLCASRSLAGGMGETQYFGPGTRLLVL.

The chain couples TRBV18 to TRBJ2-5; 11 bases fit TRBD1. CDR1 is KGHSH, CDR2 LQKENI, per germline. V shed 3 bases and J 4 bases; nucleotides not matched to a gene: 19. This CDR3 has 20 amino acids. CDR3 loop: CASSPKFWTGGDAFGETQYF. The CDR3 bases are TGTGCCAGCTCACCCAAATTTTGGACAGGGGGCGACGCGTTTGGAGAGACCCAGTACTTC. Using reference TRBV18 and TRBJ2-5 for the parts outside the CDR3, the full variable domain is NAGVMQNPRHLVRRRGQEARLRCSPMKGHSHVYWYRQLPEEGLKFMVYLQKENIIDESGMPKERFSAEFPKEGPSILRIQQVVRGDSAAYFCASSPKFWTGGDAFGETQYFGPGTRLLVL.

The rearrangement links TRBV4-3 to TRBJ2-3; D remains ambiguous. Germline lookup yields CDR1 LGHNA and CDR2 YSLEER. This CDR3 contains 16 residues. V dropped 2 bases and J dropped 0 bases, with 12 bases sitting between them. This CDR3 is CASSQSLTRSTDTQYF. CDR3 coding DNA: TGCGCCAGCAGCCAATCTTTGACAAGAAGCACAGATACGCAGTATTTT.

A few counts support this clone. V usage is TRBV18 and J usage is TRBJ2-2; D is perhaps TRBD1 (6 bases). The CDR3 spans 13 residues. Germline assignment: CDR1 KGHSH and CDR2 LQKENI. Trimming took 6 bases from V and 7 from J, leaving 12 bases between them. The CDR3 is CASSNRADGELFF. CDR3 bases: TGTGCCAGCTCCAACAGGGCTGACGGGGAGCTGTTTTTT.

The chain links TRBV27 to TRBJ2-7, with a weak D call TRBD2 (6 bases). This CDR3 has 16 residues. Trimming removed 7 bases from V and 6 bases from J, with 25 bases in between. CDR1 is MNHEY and CDR2 is SMNVEV in the germline V gene (reference sequence). DNA of the CDR3: TGTGCCAGCACGGGGGACCGACGATCTCGTCTGGCCGAGCAGTACTTC. Its protein is CASTGDRRSRLAEQYF.

As regards this clone: Other nucleotide sequences from this sample produce the same CDR3. The chain links TRBV5-1 to TRBJ1-1; the D is unclear. The germline V gene has CDR1 SGHRS and CDR2 YFSETQ. V gave up 1 base and J gave up 1 base, with 5 bases separating them. There are 13 residues in the CDR3. CDR3: CASSLQENTEAFF. The DNA for the CDR3 is TGCGCCAGCAGCTTGCAGGAGAACACTGAAGCTTTCTTT.

CDR3 amino acids: CASSSVVNTEAFF. DNA for the CDR3: TGCGCCAGCAGCTCTGTAGTGAACACTGAAGCTTTCTTT. This rearrangement joins TRBV5-1 to TRBJ1-1; D is uncertain. The ends were cut back, 3 bases at V and 0 bases at J, with 6 bases in the middle. Germline V gene lookup returns CDR1 SGHRS and CDR2 YFSETQ. CDR3 length: 13 amino acids. Full variable domain (rest looked up from reference TRBV5-1 and TRBJ1-1): KAGVTQTPRYLIKTRGQQVTLSCSPISGHRSVSWYQQTPGQGLQFLFEYFSETQRNKGNFPGRFSGRQFSNSRSEMNVSTLELGDSALYLCASSSVVNTEAFFGQGTRLTVV.

V usage is TRBV9 and J usage is TRBJ1-2; weak D call: TRBD1 (5 bases). The CDR3 runs to 15 residues. Germline lookup yields CDR1 SGDLS and CDR2 YYNGEE. Between the trimmed V and J ends, which lost 0 bases and 4 bases, there was a span of 13 bases. CDR3 residues: CASSVAGEGVYGYTF. CDR3 coding DNA: TGTGCCAGCAGCGTAGCGGGGGAGGGTGTCTATGGCTACACCTTC.